The 12 T cell receptor beta chains below come from one sample, sequenced in a study of PD-L1 blockade in urothelial cancer. The table came from immunoSEQ multiplex PCR; TCRdb's copy has only in-frame clones and leaves some out. The table has tens of thousands of clones, 85% to 90% seen once. Time point here: peripheral blood 6 weeks after treatment start. Sequences were derived from PBMCs, sampled around atezolizumab (anti-PD-L1) treatment. The receptors stem from a man aged 60-69 years with urothelial cancer.

The rearrangement links TRBV27 to TRBJ2-7; TRBD2 aligns across 11 bases. The germline V gene has CDR1 MNHEY and CDR2 SMNVEV (reference sequence). V was pared by 5 bases and J by 3 bases, with 6 bases of the junction left unmatched. This CDR3 comprises 15 residues. For the CDR3, the DNA is TGTGCCAGCAGTCCTACTAGCGGGAGTGTCTACGAGCAGTACTTC. Translating gives CASSPTSGSVYEQYF.

This chain uses TRBV10-3 with TRBJ2-7; 12 bases fit TRBD2. CDR1 is ENHRY and CDR2 is SYGVKD in the germline V gene. The CDR3 contains 17 residues. The J segment lost 7 bases and the V segment lost 0 bases, leaving 10 bases of the junction unmatched. CDR3 in DNA: TGTGCCATCAGTGAGTCGGAGAGACTAGCGGGAGCTGAGGAGCAGTACTTC. Its protein is CAISESERLAGAEEQYF.

The gene calls are TRBV28 and TRBJ1-2, with 10 bases matching TRBD1. The trim removed 5 bases at V and 7 bases at J, leaving 10 bases unmatched. CDR1 MDHEN and CDR2 SYDVKM come from the germline V gene. This CDR3 is built from 15 residues. CDR3 DNA sequence: TGTGCCAGCAGTGGGGGGGACAGGGGATTCCGTGGCTACACCTTC. This translates into CASSGGDRGFRGYTF.

The chain has TRBV19 and TRBJ2-5; 12 bases are shared with TRBD1. The germline V gene has CDR1 LNHDA and CDR2 SQIVND (reference sequence). J gave up 4 bases and V 3 bases, and 9 bases lay outside the gene matches. The CDR3 is made up of 17 amino acids. The CDR3 is CASSMARRDRGRETQYF. CDR3 bases: TGTGCCAGTAGTATGGCAAGAAGGGACAGGGGGCGAGAGACCCAGTACTTC.

The chain employs TRBV10-1 and TRBJ2-7, with 10 bases aligning to TRBD2. There are 16 residues in the CDR3. The J segment lost 1 base and the V segment lost 0 bases, leaving 3 bases of the junction unmatched. Germline V lookup: CDR1 WNHNN, CDR2 SYGVQD (reference sequence). CDR3 protein: CASSESGLAASYEQYF. The CDR3 region has the DNA TGCGCCAGCAGTGAGTCCGGACTAGCGGCTTCCTACGAGCAGTACTTC.

The CDR3 coding sequence is TGTGCCAGCAGTGACGGGGGGGGAAGCACAGATACGCAGTATTTT. Amino acids: CASSDGGGSTDTQYF. The chain employs TRBV2 and TRBJ2-3; 8 positions agree with TRBD2. The CDR3 runs to 15 residues. The germline gives CDR1 SNHLY, CDR2 FYNNEI. V shed 3 bases, J shed 0 bases, and the junction held 2 bases outside the gene matches.

The chain employs TRBV4-2 and TRBJ2-7; the match to TRBD1 covers 10 bases. V shed 4 bases, J shed 2 bases, and the junction held 8 bases outside the gene matches. Germline CDR1 and CDR2: LGHNA and YNFKEQ. This CDR3 has 16 amino acids. Here the CDR3 reads CASSLESGTGAYEQYF. The CDR3 nucleotides are TGTGCCAGCAGCCTAGAATCCGGGACAGGGGCCTACGAGCAGTACTTC.

The chain employs TRBV4-3 and TRBJ2-5; possibly TRBD2 for D (5 bases). The CDR3 length is 14 residues. V shed 3 bases and J shed 4 bases, with 12 bases lying between them. Germline V gives CDR1 LGHNA, CDR2 YSLEER. CDR3 sequence: CASSQWGETETQYF. In DNA, the CDR3 is TGCGCCAGCAGCCAGTGGGGAGAAACAGAGACCCAGTACTTC.

V gene TRBV30 combines with J gene TRBJ1-5, with D perhaps matching TRBD1 (6 bases). Germline lookup yields CDR1 GTSNPN and CDR2 SVGIG (reference sequence). The CDR3 runs 13 residues. Trimming took 5 bases from V and 6 from J, leaving 14 bases between them. The chain's CDR3 is CAWDLTGSQPQHF. In DNA, the CDR3 is TGTGCCTGGGACCTAACAGGGAGTCAGCCCCAGCATTTT.

This rearrangement joins TRBV19 to TRBJ2-7; possible D gene TRBD2, 6 bases. Germline values: CDR1 LNHDA, CDR2 SQIVND (reference sequence). V lost 1 base and J lost 2, with 12 bases in between. This CDR3 has 15 amino acids. The CDR3 DNA follows: TGTGCCAGTAGTATAGTGTCGGCGGGACCCTACGAGCAGTACTTC. Protein product: CASSIVSAGPYEQYF.

This chain's CDR3 is CASRSLGHSQETQYF. The CDR3 DNA follows: TGTGCCAGCCGCAGCCTGGGACACTCCCAAGAGACCCAGTACTTC. This chain joins TRBV6-5 and TRBJ2-5; possibly TRBD1 for D (6 bases). V was clipped by 8 bases and J by 1 base, with 17 bases between them. CDR1 is MNHEY and CDR2 is SVGAGI in the germline V gene. The CDR3 consists of 15 residues.

The J gene is TRBJ2-3, the V gene TRBV4-1, with TRBD2 identical over 8 bases. CDR1 MGHRA and CDR2 YSYEKL come from the germline V gene. V was pared by 0 bases and J by 2 bases, with 10 bases of the junction left unmatched. CDR3 length: 18 residues. The CDR3 DNA follows: TGCGCCAGCAGCCAAGATCCCCCGGTACTAGCGGCCACAGATACGCAGTATTTT. Encoded protein: CASSQDPPVLAATDTQYF.